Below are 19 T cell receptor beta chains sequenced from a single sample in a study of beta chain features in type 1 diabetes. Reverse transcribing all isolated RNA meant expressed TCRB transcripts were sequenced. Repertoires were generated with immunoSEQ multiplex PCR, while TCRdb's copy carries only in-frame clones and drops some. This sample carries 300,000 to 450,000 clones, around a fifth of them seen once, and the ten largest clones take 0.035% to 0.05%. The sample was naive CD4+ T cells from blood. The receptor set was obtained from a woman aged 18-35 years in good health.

The CDR3 nucleotides read TGCAGCGCCAAAGAGGGCAGGGGGCCCTACAATGAGCAGTTCTTC. It is translated as CSAKEGRGPYNEQFF. The V call is TRBV29-1, the J call TRBJ2-1; 8 positions match TRBD1. This CDR3 region has 15 residues. The V gene's germline CDR1 is SQVTM and CDR2 ANQGSEA. V trimming: 7 bases; J trimming: 2 bases; junction bases outside the gene matches: 10.

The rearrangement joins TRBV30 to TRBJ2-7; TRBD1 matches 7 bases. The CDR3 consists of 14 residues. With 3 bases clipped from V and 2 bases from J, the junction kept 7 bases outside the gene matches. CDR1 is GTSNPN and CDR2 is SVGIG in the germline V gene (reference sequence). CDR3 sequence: CAWRNRGPTYEQYF. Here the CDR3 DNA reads TGTGCCTGGAGAAACAGGGGCCCCACCTACGAGCAGTACTTC.

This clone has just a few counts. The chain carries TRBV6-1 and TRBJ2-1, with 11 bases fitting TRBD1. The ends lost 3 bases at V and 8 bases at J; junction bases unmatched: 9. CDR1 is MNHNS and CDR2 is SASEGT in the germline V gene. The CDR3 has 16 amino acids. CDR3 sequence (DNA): TGTGCCAGCAGTGAGTACCGGACAGGGGGCTTTGATGAGCAGTTCTTC. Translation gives CASSEYRTGGFDEQFF.

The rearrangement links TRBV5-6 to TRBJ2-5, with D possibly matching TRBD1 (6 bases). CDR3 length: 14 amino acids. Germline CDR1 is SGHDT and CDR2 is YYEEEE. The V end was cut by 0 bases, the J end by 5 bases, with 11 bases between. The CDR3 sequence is CASSLAGAWETQYF. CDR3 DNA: TGTGCCAGCAGCTTGGCAGGGGCGTGGGAGACCCAGTACTTC.

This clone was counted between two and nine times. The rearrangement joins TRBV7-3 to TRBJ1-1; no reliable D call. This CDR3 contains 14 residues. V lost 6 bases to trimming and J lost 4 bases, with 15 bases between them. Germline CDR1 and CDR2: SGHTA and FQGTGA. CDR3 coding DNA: TGTGCCAGCAGTCCGGGGTTGGATAGCACTGAAGCTTTCTTT. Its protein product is CASSPGLDSTEAFF.

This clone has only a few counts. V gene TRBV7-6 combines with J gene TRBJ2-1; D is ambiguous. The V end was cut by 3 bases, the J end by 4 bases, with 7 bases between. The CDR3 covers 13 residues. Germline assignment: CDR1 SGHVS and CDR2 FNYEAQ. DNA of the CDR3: TGTGCCAGCAGCTTGCAGGTTTACAATGAGCAGTTCTTC. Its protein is CASSLQVYNEQFF.

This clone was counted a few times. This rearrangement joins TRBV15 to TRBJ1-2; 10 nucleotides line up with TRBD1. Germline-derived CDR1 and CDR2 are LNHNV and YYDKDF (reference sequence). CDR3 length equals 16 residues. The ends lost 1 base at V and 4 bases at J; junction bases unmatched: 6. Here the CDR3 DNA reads TGTGCCACCAGCAGAGCAGGGGACAGGGGTACCTATGGCTACACCTTC. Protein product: CATSRAGDRGTYGYTF.

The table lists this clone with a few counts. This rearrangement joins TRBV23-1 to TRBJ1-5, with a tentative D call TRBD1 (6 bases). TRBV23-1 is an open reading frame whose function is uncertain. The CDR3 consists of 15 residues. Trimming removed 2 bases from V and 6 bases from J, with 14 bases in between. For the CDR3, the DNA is TGCGCCAGCAGTCAAGGTATTACAGGGTGTCAGCCCCAGCATTTT. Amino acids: CASSQGITGCQPQHF.

CDR3: CASSPSGNEQFF. In DNA, the CDR3 is TGTGCCAGCAGCCCTAGCGGGAATGAGCAGTTCTTC. The gene calls are TRBV5-5 and TRBJ2-1; 8 positions agree with TRBD2. The length of the CDR3 is 12 residues. The V gene end was trimmed by 4 bases and the J gene end by 7 bases; junction bases not matched to a gene: 1. CDR1 SGHKS and CDR2 YYEKEE come from the germline V gene (reference sequence). Full variable domain (rest looked up from reference TRBV5-5 and TRBJ2-1): DAGVTQSPTHLIKTRGQQVTLRCSPISGHKSVSWYQQVLGQGPQFIFQYYEKEERGRGNFPDRFSARQFPNYSSELNVNALLLGDSALYLCASSPSGNEQFFGPGTRLTVL.

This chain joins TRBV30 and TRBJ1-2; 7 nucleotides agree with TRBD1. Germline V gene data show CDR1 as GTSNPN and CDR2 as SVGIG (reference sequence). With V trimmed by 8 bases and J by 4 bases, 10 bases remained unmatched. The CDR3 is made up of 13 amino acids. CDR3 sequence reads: CAAKGGGGYGYTF. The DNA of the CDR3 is TGTGCCGCCAAAGGAGGGGGCGGCTATGGCTACACCTTC.

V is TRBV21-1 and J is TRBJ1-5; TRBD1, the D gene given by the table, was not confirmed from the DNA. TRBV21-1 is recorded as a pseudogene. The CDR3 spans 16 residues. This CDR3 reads CASSKRGPGANQPQHF. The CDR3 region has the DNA TGTGCCAGCAGCAAAAGGGGGCCAGGGGCCAATCAGCCCCAGCATTTT.

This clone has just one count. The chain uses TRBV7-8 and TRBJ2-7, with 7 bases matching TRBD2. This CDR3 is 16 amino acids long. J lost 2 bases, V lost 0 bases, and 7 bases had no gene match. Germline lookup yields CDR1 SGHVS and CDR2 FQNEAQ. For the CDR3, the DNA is TGTGCCAGCAGCTTAGCCTCTAGCGGAAAACCCTACGAGCAGTACTTC. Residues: CASSLASSGKPYEQYF.

Here the CDR3 reads CASSYKGYGGAQPQHF. CDR3 coding DNA: TGTGCCAGCAGCTACAAGGGGTATGGGGGGGCTCAGCCCCAGCATTTT. V is TRBV27 and J is TRBJ1-5; perhaps TRBD1 as D (6 bases). Germline CDR1 is MNHEY and CDR2 is SMNVEV (reference sequence). CDR3 length: 16 residues. Trimming stripped 6 bases from V and 6 bases from J, with 21 bases between.

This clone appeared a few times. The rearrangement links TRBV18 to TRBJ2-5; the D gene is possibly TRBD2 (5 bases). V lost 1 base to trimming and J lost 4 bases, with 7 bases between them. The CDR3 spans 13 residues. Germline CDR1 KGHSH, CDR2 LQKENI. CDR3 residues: CASSPRAGETQYF. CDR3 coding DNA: TGTGCCAGCTCACCACGGGCGGGAGAGACCCAGTACTTC.

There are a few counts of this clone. The chain's CDR3 is CAWRSRAGGFRQYF. CDR3 nucleotide sequence: TGTGCCTGGAGAAGCAGGGCAGGGGGCTTTAGGCAGTACTTC. The chain employs TRBV30 and TRBJ2-7; TRBD1 agrees at 8 bases. The CDR3 sequence is 14 residues long. Trimming at V came to 3 bases and at J to 9 bases, leaving 13 bases not matched to a gene. CDR1 and CDR2 (germline): GTSNPN, SVGIG (reference sequence).

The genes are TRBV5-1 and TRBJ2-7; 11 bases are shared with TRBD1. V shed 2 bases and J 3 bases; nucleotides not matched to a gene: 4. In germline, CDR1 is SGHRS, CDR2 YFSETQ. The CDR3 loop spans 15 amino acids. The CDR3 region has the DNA TGCGCCAGCAGCTTATGGGACAGGGGGAACTACGAGCAGTACTTC. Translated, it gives CASSLWDRGNYEQYF.

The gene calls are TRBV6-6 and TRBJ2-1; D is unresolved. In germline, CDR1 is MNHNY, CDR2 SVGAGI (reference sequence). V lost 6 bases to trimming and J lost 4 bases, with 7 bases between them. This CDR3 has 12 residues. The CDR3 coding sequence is TGTGCCAGCAGCTCCCTTTACAATGAGCAGTTCTTC. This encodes CASSSLYNEQFF.

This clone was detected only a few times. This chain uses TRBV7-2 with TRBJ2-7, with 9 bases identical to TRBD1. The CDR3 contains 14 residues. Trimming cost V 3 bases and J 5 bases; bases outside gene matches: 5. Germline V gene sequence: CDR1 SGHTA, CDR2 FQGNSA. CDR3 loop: CASSLGQGNDEQYF. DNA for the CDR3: TGTGCCAGCAGCTTGGGACAGGGCAACGACGAGCAGTACTTC.

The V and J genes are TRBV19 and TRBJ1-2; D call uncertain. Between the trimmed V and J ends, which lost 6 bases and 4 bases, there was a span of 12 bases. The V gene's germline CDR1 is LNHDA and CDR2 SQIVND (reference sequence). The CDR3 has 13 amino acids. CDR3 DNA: TGTGCCAGTAGCCTAAGCGTGGTCTATGGCTACACCTTC. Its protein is CASSLSVVYGYTF.